The 18 T cell receptor beta chains given below trace back to one sample, sequenced in a study of shared clonotypes between healthy human individuals. Sequencing was performed with immunoSEQ multiplex PCR; in TCRdb, only in-frame clones are kept and a portion is missing. The sample consists of 650,000 to 750,000 clones, 60% to 80% of them appearing once. Sample: memory CD4+ T cells sorted from blood. Subset meaning: CD45RA-negative fraction. The receptors derive from a woman between 25 and 40 years old in good health.

This clone was picked up a small number of times. The J gene is TRBJ2-6, the V gene TRBV5-4, with D perhaps assigned TRBD1 or TRBD2 (5 bases each). CDR3 length: 18 residues. CDR1 SGHNT and CDR2 YYREEE come from the germline V gene (reference sequence). The ends were cut back, 0 bases at V and 1 base at J, with 14 bases in the middle. CDR3 loop: CASSLGGGRISGANVLTF. DNA of the CDR3: TGTGCCAGCAGCTTGGGTGGGGGTCGTATTTCTGGGGCCAACGTCCTGACTTTC. Together with reference TRBV5-4 and TRBJ2-6, the CDR3 gives the full variable domain: ETGVTQSPTHLIKTRGQQVTLRCSSQSGHNTVSWYQQALGQGPQFIFQYYREEENGRGNFPPRFSGLQFPNYSSELNVNALELDDSALYLCASSLGGGRISGANVLTFGAGSRLTVL.

The V and J genes are TRBV29-1 and TRBJ2-1; perhaps TRBD1 as D (5 bases). This CDR3 is built from 15 residues. Trimming cost V 3 bases and J 4 bases, with 16 bases left between them. The germline CDR1 and CDR2 sequences are SQVTM and ANQGSEA. This chain's CDR3 is CSVDPGNGNYNEQFF. The DNA for the CDR3 is TGCAGCGTTGACCCAGGGAATGGGAATTACAATGAGCAGTTCTTC.

The chain uses TRBV13 and TRBJ2-1; either TRBD1 or TRBD2 may fit D (5 bases each). CDR3 length: 14 amino acids. Germline V lookup: CDR1 PRHDT, CDR2 FYEKMQ (reference sequence). V was clipped by 4 bases and J by 5 bases, with 12 bases between them. The CDR3 DNA follows: TGTGCCAGCAGCTCTTGGGACGTCAACAATGAGCAGTTCTTC. This translates into CASSSWDVNNEQFF.

This chain links TRBV6-6 with TRBJ2-1; D tentatively reads TRBD1 or TRBD2 (5 bases each). Trimming shortened V by 4 bases and J by 3 bases, and 16 bases separated the two germline ends. The CDR3 length is 16 residues. Germline-derived CDR1 and CDR2 are MNHNY and SVGAGI (reference sequence). This chain's CDR3 is CASSSGTNNLYNEQFF. Written as DNA, the CDR3 is TGTGCCAGCAGTTCCGGGACCAACAACCTCTACAATGAGCAGTTCTTC.

V usage is TRBV5-1 and J usage is TRBJ2-1, with no clear D. Germline values: CDR1 SGHRS, CDR2 YFSETQ. This CDR3 has 14 residues. Trimming took off 5 bases at V and 0 bases at J, with 9 bases between the two ends. This CDR3 is CASSPSSSYNEQFF. The CDR3 DNA reads TGCGCCAGCAGTCCAAGCAGCTCCTACAATGAGCAGTTCTTC.

This clone was seen many times. V usage is TRBV5-4 and J usage is TRBJ1-2; D possibly corresponds to TRBD1 (5 bases). The V and J ends lost 4 bases and 2 bases respectively, with 12 bases between them. The CDR3 totals 14 residues. Germline-derived CDR1 and CDR2 are SGHNT and YYREEE (reference sequence). The CDR3 DNA follows: TGTGCCAGCAGCCTCGGGGGGTCCAACTATGGCTACACCTTC. Protein sequence: CASSLGGSNYGYTF. Together with reference TRBV5-4 and TRBJ1-2, the CDR3 gives the full variable domain: ETGVTQSPTHLIKTRGQQVTLRCSSQSGHNTVSWYQQALGQGPQFIFQYYREEENGRGNFPPRFSGLQFPNYSSELNVNALELDDSALYLCASSLGGSNYGYTFGSGTRLTVV.

This chain joins TRBV5-1 and TRBJ2-1; 9 bases align to TRBD2. The ends lost 4 bases at V and 3 bases at J; junction bases unmatched: 5. The CDR3 is 15 amino acids. Germline V gives CDR1 SGHRS, CDR2 YFSETQ. The CDR3 nucleotides read TGCGCCAGCAGCCCCGGGACTAGCAGCTACAATGAGCAGTTCTTC. Residues: CASSPGTSSYNEQFF.

This clone was seen a few times. The J gene is TRBJ1-1, the V gene TRBV30; TRBD1 matches at 11 bases. J lost 5 bases, V lost 5 bases, and 7 bases had no gene match. Per germline, CDR1 GTSNPN and CDR2 SVGIG (reference sequence). The CDR3 spans 14 residues. CDR3 DNA sequence: TGTGCCTGGGAGGGACAGGGGGTAGGGACTGAAGCTTTCTTT. Amino acids: CAWEGQGVGTEAFF.

This clone was observed a single time. This sequence is one base from a far larger clone and is likely a read error. V and J are TRBV18 and TRBJ1-3, with unresolved D. The CDR3 sequence is 14 residues long. Per the germline V gene, CDR1 is KGHSH and CDR2 is LQKENI. The CDR3 protein is CTSSPTTSGNTIYF. The CDR3 coding sequence is TGTACCAGCTCGCCTACAACCTCTGGAAACACCATATATTTT.

The chain uses TRBV5-1 and TRBJ2-7; unclear D gene. The V gene lost 4 bases and the J gene lost 3 bases, with 26 bases spanning the gap. The germline gives CDR1 SGHRS, CDR2 YFSETQ. The CDR3 spans 18 residues. Here the CDR3 DNA reads TGCGCCAGCAGCCCCGCACCTATTATGCCCCTATTATACTACGAGCAGTACTTC. This encodes CASSPAPIMPLLYYEQYF. Full variable domain (remainder filled in from reference TRBV5-1 and TRBJ2-7): KAGVTQTPRYLIKTRGQQVTLSCSPISGHRSVSWYQQTPGQGLQFLFEYFSETQRNKGNFPGRFSGRQFSNSRSEMNVSTLELGDSALYLCASSPAPIMPLLYYEQYFGPGTRLTVT.

The chain employs TRBV19 and TRBJ2-7, with D tentatively TRBD2 (6 bases). This CDR3 is built from 15 residues. Trimming removed 3 bases from V and 0 bases from J, with 12 bases in between. Germline CDR1 and CDR2: LNHDA and SQIVND (reference sequence). CDR3 bases: TGTGCCAGTAGTATGCGAGGGACTGGCTCCTACGAGCAGTACTTC. This codes for CASSMRGTGSYEQYF.

This clone has a handful of counts. The sample contains more than one DNA sequence encoding this CDR3. The gene calls are TRBV27 and TRBJ1-2, with 10 positions matching TRBD1. Germline CDR1 is MNHEY and CDR2 is SMNVEV (reference sequence). Unmatched junction bases numbered 5, after V lost 5 bases and J lost 2 bases. CDR3 length: 15 residues. The CDR3 is CASSPPGQGNYGYTF. The CDR3 DNA follows: TGTGCCAGCAGTCCTCCGGGACAGGGGAACTATGGCTACACCTTC.

The chain combines TRBV4-2 with TRBJ2-7; 8 bases match TRBD2. Germline V gives CDR1 LGHNA, CDR2 YNFKEQ. The CDR3 is 17 amino acids. The ends lost 0 bases at V and 4 bases at J; junction bases unmatched: 11. In nucleotides, the CDR3 is TGTGCCAGCAGCCAAGAAACTAGCGGCCACGCGGGTTACGAGCAGTACTTC. This encodes CASSQETSGHAGYEQYF.

This clone has just a few counts. The J gene is TRBJ1-3, the V gene TRBV25-1; D not resolved. This CDR3 comprises 11 residues. CDR1 MGHDK and CDR2 SYGVNS come from the germline V gene. Between the trimmed V and J ends, which lost 4 bases and 3 bases, there was a span of 1 base. The chain's CDR3 is CASSGGNTIYF. The DNA for the CDR3 is TGTGCCAGCAGTGGTGGAAACACCATATATTTT.

The rearrangement uses TRBV29-1 and TRBJ1-2, with D perhaps matching TRBD1 (5 bases). Germline-derived CDR1 and CDR2 are SQVTM and ANQGSEA. The CDR3 extends over 14 amino acids. Trimming removed 4 bases from V and 8 bases from J, with 20 bases in between. CDR3 in DNA: TGCAGCGTTGTTCCGGGGACGGCAAAGGAGGGCTACACCTTC. It translates to CSVVPGTAKEGYTF.

V usage is TRBV6-6 and J usage is TRBJ2-5, with 7 bases matching TRBD2. This CDR3 comprises 13 residues. Germline assignment: CDR1 MNHNY and CDR2 SVGAGI (reference sequence). The V and J ends lost 5 bases and 5 bases, in that order; junction bases with no gene match: 5. The CDR3: CASSPWGGETQYF. Here the CDR3 DNA reads TGTGCCAGCAGTCCCTGGGGGGGGGAGACCCAGTACTTC.

In this sample, this clone turned up a few times. A read error may explain this, as a much larger clone is one base away. The sample has other DNA sequences that encode this CDR3 too. V usage is TRBV7-2 and J usage is TRBJ2-1, with D unresolved. CDR3 length: 13 amino acids. The germline V gene encodes CDR1 SGHTA and CDR2 FQGNSA. Trimming pared 3 bases from V and 5 bases from J, leaving 8 bases between. The CDR3 nucleotides are TGTGCCAGCAGCTTGAGGACCGACAATGAGCAGTTCTTC. This gives the protein CASSLRTDNEQFF.

The rearrangement links TRBV5-4 to TRBJ1-2; D gene unclear. Trimming removed 2 bases from V and 0 bases from J, with 14 bases in between. Germline CDR1 SGHNT, CDR2 YYREEE (reference sequence). The CDR3 has 16 residues. The DNA of the CDR3 is TGTGCCAGCAGCTTAGGAGGGTCTCGGGCTAACTATGGCTACACCTTC. Translation: CASSLGGSRANYGYTF.